The source of this T cell receptor (beta chain) is a study of Graves' ophthalmopathy and Graves' hyperthyroidism. Study-wide points: Ophthalmopathy could be told apart from stable hyperthyroidism by a 13-signature model (about 88% sensitivity, around 84% specificity).

From germline, CDR1 is DFQATT and CDR2 SNEGSKA (reference sequence). The CDR3 loop spans 12 amino acids. Trimming removed 3 bases from V and 9 bases from J; junction bases left unmatched: 7. Amplification of the TCR beta CDR3 regions used RNA transcripts (as template). An initial RT-PCR round employing HTBI primers preceded a second-round multiplex PCR. MiXCR, applied by TCRdb to the multiplex PCR reads, yields one record per CDR3 protein. The sample holds roughly 400,000 distinct CDR3 sequences, approximately 15% seen once. As to this clonotype: Its antigen remains unidentified.

The sample comprised peripheral blood. V gene TRBV20-1 combines with J gene TRBJ1-2, with 7 bases lining up with TRBD1. This sequence originates from a woman aged 18-30 years with stable Graves' hyperthyroidism. As DNA, the CDR3 is TGCAGTGCTAGGACAGGGACAGCGAGCTACACCTTC. Protein product: CSARTGTASYTF.